The rows below give T cell receptor beta chains drawn from one sample of a study of T cell repertoires and HLA-DP antigens. The method was immunoSEQ multiplex PCR; TCRdb's version includes in-frame clones alone and lacks a portion of them. Of approximately 73,000 clones listed, around four fifths are singletons. For these receptors, no antigen is known. Sequencing used CD4+ T cells from PBMCs. The origin of the receptors is a man between 60 and 75 years old in good health and CMV-seronegative. CDR3s include the opening cysteine and the closing phenylalanine or tryptophan. The D gene is left open where the match is weak. Expanded clones are given a class, and other clones once, few, many or no size at all.

>TRBJ1-1|TRBV7-9|-|-
TGTGCCAGCAGCTTAGGCGAGGGCGGGAACACTGAAGCTTTCTTT
CASSLGEGGNTEAFF
>TRBJ2-1|TRBV7-9|-|-
TGTGCCAGCAGCCCGTTAGACAATGAGCAGTTCTTC
CASSPLDNEQFF
>TRBJ1-5|TRBV6-1|-|TRBD1
TGTGCCAGCAGTGACCGACAGGGGGGTAGCAATCAGCCCCAGCATTTT
CASSDRQGGSNQPQHF
>TRBJ1-4|TRBV28|few|-
TGTGCCAGCAGCCGGGAAACTAATGAAAAACTGTTTTTT
CASSRETNEKLFF
>TRBJ1-6|TRBV2|-|-
TGTGCCAGCAGTGAACGGGGGGCCGAGAATTCACCCCTCCACTTT
CASSERGAENSPLHF
>TRBJ1-4|TRBV30|-|-
TGTGCCTGGAGGGGAGGAGGTGCGACTAATGAAAAACTGTTTTTT
CAWRGGGATNEKLFF
>TRBJ1-3|TRBV4-1|-|-
TGCGCCAGCAGCCAAGGACAGGAACGTGGAAACACCATATATTTT
CASSQGQERGNTIYF
>TRBJ2-7|TRBV5-4|-|-
TGTGCCAGCAGCCCCACGGACGGCTCGATATTGAGGGAGCAGTACTTC
CASSPTDGSILREQYF
>TRBJ1-1|TRBV7-2|-|-
TGTGCCAGCAGCTTGTGGCTCGGAATCGCTTTCTTT
CASSLWLGIAFF
>TRBJ2-1|TRBV5-4|-|-
TGTGCCAGCAGCTTGGGAGGGGCCCTGGCCTACAATGAGCAGTTCTTC
CASSLGGALAYNEQFF
>TRBJ2-3|TRBV27|few|TRBD2
TGTGCCAGCAGTTTATTCGCCCCCGGGACTAGCGGGCTTGATACGCAGTATTTT
CASSLFAPGTSGLDTQYF
>TRBJ2-6|TRBV18|-|-
TGTGCCAGCTCACCACCGCCAGATGACTCTGGGGCCAACGTCCTGACTTTC
CASSPPPDDSGANVLTF
>TRBJ2-1|TRBV7-9|-|-
TGTGCCAGCAGCCCCTATATCGGGGGAGACAATGAGCAGTTCTTC
CASSPYIGGDNEQFF
>TRBJ1-2|TRBV11-2|-|-
TGTGCCAGCAGCCTCCACGGCGATGGCTACACCTTC
CASSLHGDGYTF
>TRBJ1-6|TRBV5-1|-|-
TGCGCCAGCAGCGTGGGTTGGGATTCACCCCTCCACTTT
CASSVGWDSPLHF
>TRBJ2-1|TRBV19|once|-
TGTGCCAGTAGTATAGCGTTAGCGGCGTACAATGAGCAGTTCTTC
CASSIALAAYNEQFF
>TRBJ2-2|TRBV7-2|-|TRBD1
TGTGCCAGCAGCCTCGAAGGACAGGCGAACACCGGGGAGCTGTTTTTT
CASSLEGQANTGELFF
>TRBJ1-2|TRBV7-2|few|-
TGTGCCAGCAGCTTAGCGGGGGCACAGAGAAACTATGGCTACACCTTC
CASSLAGAQRNYGYTF
>TRBJ2-7|TRBV7-2|-|TRBD2
TGTGCCAGCAGCCCCGGGACTAGCTCCTACGAGCAGTACTTC
CASSPGTSSYEQYF
>TRBJ2-1|TRBV7-8|-|-
TGTGCCAGCAGCGCAAAGGGCGGCAAACGTGGTAACAATGAGCAGTTCTTC
CASSAKGGKRGNNEQFF
>TRBJ2-1|TRBV7-2|-|-
TGTGCCAGCAGCTCGCCCGGGGTGAATGAGCAGTTCTTC
CASSSPGVNEQFF
>TRBJ1-5|TRBV28|-|-
TGTGCCAGCAGCCCTAGCAATCAGCCCCAGCATTTT
CASSPSNQPQHF
>TRBJ2-5|TRBV7-2|-|-
TGTGCCAGCAGCCCCGACAGACAAGAGACCCAGTACTTC
CASSPDRQETQYF
>TRBJ2-2|TRBV6-1|-|TRBD2
TGTGCCAGCCAAGGGCGGGGGGTGGCCACCGGGGAGCTGTTTTTT
CASQGRGVATGELFF
>TRBJ1-5|TRBV11-2|-|-
TGTGCCAGCAGCTTATTCGGGCAGGGTGTCCAGCCCCAGCATTTT
CASSLFGQGVQPQHF
>TRBJ2-1|TRBV15|-|-
TGTGCCACCAGCAGGGGGGGACAGAGCTCCTACAATGAGCAGTTCTTC
CATSRGGQSSYNEQFF
>TRBJ1-6|TRBV6-9|-|TRBD1
TGTGCCAGCAGTTCACGGACAGGGTTGACACCCCTCCACTTT
CASSSRTGLTPLHF
>TRBJ1-6|TRBV5-4|-|-
TGTGCCAGCAGCCCGGTTCCGGGTAATTCACCCCTCCACTTT
CASSPVPGNSPLHF
>TRBJ2-2|TRBV5-1|-|TRBD1
TGCGCCAGCAGACGAAGAACCGGGACAGGGGACACCGGGGAGCTGTTTTTT
CASRRRTGTGDTGELFF
>TRBJ2-1|TRBV9|-|TRBD2
TGTGCCAGCAGCGTAGGCCTAGCGGGGGGATTCTACAATGAGCAGTTCTTC
CASSVGLAGGFYNEQFF
>TRBJ1-2|TRBV19|-|TRBD1
TGTGCCAGTAGTATCCCCGGACAGGGCTATGGCTACACCTTC
CASSIPGQGYGYTF
>TRBJ2-2|TRBV5-1|-|-
TGCGCCAGCAGCCCCAACCTAGGCCCCGGGGAGCTGTTTTTT
CASSPNLGPGELFF
>TRBJ1-2|TRBV5-8|-|-
TGTGCCAGCAGTCCTCTCCGGGACGGAGGGACCGGCTACACCTTC
CASSPLRDGGTGYTF
>TRBJ1-2|TRBV5-6|-|-
TGTGCCAGCAGACCTTGGGGGGGCGCGGGCGGCTACACCTTC
CASRPWGGAGGYTF
>TRBJ2-3|TRBV6-1|-|-
TGTGCCAGCAGTGAAATAGGGGGGTCCACAGATACGCAGTATTTT
CASSEIGGSTDTQYF
>TRBJ1-6|TRBV11-2|-|-
TGTGCCAGCAGCTTAGAATGGGGGTCTAATTCACCCCTCCACTTT
CASSLEWGSNSPLHF
>TRBJ1-2|TRBV5-6|-|-
TGTGCCAGCAGCTTAGCGGGACTTAACTATGGCTACACCTTC
CASSLAGLNYGYTF
>TRBJ1-5|TRBV6-5|-|-
TGTGCCAGCAGCTCAGCTTCCAGCAATCAGCCCCAGCATTTT
CASSSASSNQPQHF
>TRBJ2-2|TRBV19|-|TRBD2
TGTGCCAGTAGTACGGCGGGGGACGGCGGGGAGCTGTTTTTT
CASSTAGDGGELFF
>TRBJ2-2|TRBV19|-|TRBD1
TGTGCCAGTAGTCCTAGGGGGGGGACAGGGGCCGTACTAATTAGGAACACCGGGGAGCTGTTTTTT
CASSPRGGTGAVLIRNTGELFF
>TRBJ2-6|TRBV5-1|-|TRBD1
TGCGCCAGCAGCTTCACAGGGGGCATTGATGGGGCCAACGTCCTGACTTTC
CASSFTGGIDGANVLTF